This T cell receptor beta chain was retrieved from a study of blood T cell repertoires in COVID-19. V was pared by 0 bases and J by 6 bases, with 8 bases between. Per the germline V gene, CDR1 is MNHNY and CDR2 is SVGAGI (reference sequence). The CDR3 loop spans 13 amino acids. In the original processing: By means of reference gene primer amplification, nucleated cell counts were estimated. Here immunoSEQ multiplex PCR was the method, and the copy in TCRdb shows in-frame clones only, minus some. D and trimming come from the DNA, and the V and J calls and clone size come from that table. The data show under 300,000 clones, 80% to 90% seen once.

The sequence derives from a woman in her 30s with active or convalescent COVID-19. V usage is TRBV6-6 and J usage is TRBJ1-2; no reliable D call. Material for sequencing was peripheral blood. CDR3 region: CASSYSGRDGYTF. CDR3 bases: TGTGCCAGCAGTTACTCGGGGAGGGATGGCTACACCTTC.